These 25 T cell receptor beta chains share one sample of origin, sequenced in a study of OX40 agonist ivuxolimab in advanced cancers. Here immunoSEQ multiplex PCR was the method, and the copy in TCRdb shows in-frame clones only, minus some. The repertoire holds 58,000 or so clones, with 83% as singletons. Source: CD4+ or CD8+ T cells sorted from blood, taken in a trial of the OX40 agonist ivuxolimab. The receptors stem from an adult with an advanced solid tumor such as melanoma, head and neck, liver or kidney cancer.

The CDR3 region is CASSWHRGGNNSPLHF. CDR3 nucleotide sequence: TGTGCCAGCAGCTGGCACAGGGGCGGTAATAATTCACCCCTCCACTTT. This chain uses TRBV5-6 with TRBJ1-6; 7 nucleotides line up with TRBD1. CDR3 length: 16 residues. Per germline, CDR1 SGHDT and CDR2 YYEEEE. Trimming removed 3 bases from V and 5 bases from J; junction bases left unmatched: 8.

The chain uses TRBV4-2 and TRBJ2-5; D not resolved. The V gene's germline CDR1 is LGHNA and CDR2 YNFKEQ. Trimming left V 1 base short and J 3 bases short, with 3 bases between. This CDR3 region has 12 residues. Here the CDR3 reads CASSQVKETQYF. Written as DNA, the CDR3 is TGTGCCAGCAGCCAAGTAAAAGAGACCCAGTACTTC.

The rearrangement links TRBV21-1 to TRBJ2-5. TRBV21-1 is classified as a pseudogene. The CDR3 loop spans 18 amino acids. The CDR3: CASSKATTPQWGQETQYF. CDR3 DNA sequence: TGTGCCAGCAGCAAAGCAACGACACCCCAGTGGGGCCAAGAGACCCAGTACTTC.

The chain is built from TRBV2 and TRBJ2-2; TRBD1 agrees at 9 bases. The CDR3 consists of 15 residues. Germline loops: CDR1 SNHLY, CDR2 FYNNEI. With V trimmed by 6 bases and J by 6 bases, 8 bases remained unmatched. The CDR3 nucleotides are TGTGCCAGCAGAACGGACAGGGGTACGGCCGGGGAGCTGTTTTTT. The encoded protein is CASRTDRGTAGELFF.

The rearrangement uses TRBV5-1 and TRBJ1-6; no clear D. Germline V lookup: CDR1 SGHRS, CDR2 YFSETQ. The CDR3 loop spans 16 amino acids. V was pared by 3 bases and J by 9 bases, with 19 bases between. CDR3 nucleotide sequence: TGCGCCAGCAGCTCCACCGACCTAGGCTTCGGTTCACCCCTCCACTTT. Translation: CASSSTDLGFGSPLHF. Complete variable domain (other parts from reference TRBV5-1 and TRBJ1-6): KAGVTQTPRYLIKTRGQQVTLSCSPISGHRSVSWYQQTPGQGLQFLFEYFSETQRNKGNFPGRFSGRQFSNSRSEMNVSTLELGDSALYLCASSSTDLGFGSPLHFGNGTRLTVT.

The chain uses TRBV2 and TRBJ1-1; 10 nucleotides match TRBD1. The CDR3 runs to 15 residues. J lost 4 bases, V lost 7 bases, and 9 bases had no gene match. The germline V gene encodes CDR1 SNHLY and CDR2 FYNNEI. The CDR3 nucleotides are TGTGCCAGCATTTTAGACAGGGGGCACGGCACTGAAGCTTTCTTT. Encoded protein: CASILDRGHGTEAFF.

This chain uses TRBV19 with TRBJ2-3; either TRBD1 or TRBD2 may fit D (7 bases each). V shed 1 base and J shed 1 base, with 21 bases lying between them. This CDR3 is built from 19 residues. The germline V gene has CDR1 LNHDA and CDR2 SQIVND (reference sequence). CDR3 residues: CASSIVGGGAGEGTDTQYF. The CDR3 DNA is TGTGCCAGTAGTATAGTGGGAGGGGGCGCAGGGGAGGGCACAGATACGCAGTATTTT.

The gene calls are TRBV7-9 and TRBJ1-1, with a possible D match to TRBD1 (5 bases). Trimming removed 1 base at V and 0 bases at J, with 9 bases between. The length of the CDR3 is 15 residues. The germline V gene has CDR1 SEHNR and CDR2 FQNEAQ (reference sequence). Written as DNA, the CDR3 is TGTGCCAGCAGCTTAGGGGGACTTATGAACACTGAAGCTTTCTTT. Protein product: CASSLGGLMNTEAFF.

V gene TRBV7-9 combines with J gene TRBJ1-4; possibly TRBD1 for D (6 bases). Trimming removed 5 bases from V and 4 bases from J, with 14 bases in between. Germline V gene data show CDR1 as SEHNR and CDR2 as FQNEAQ (reference sequence). CDR3 length equals 15 residues. CDR3 bases: TGTGCCAGCAGCGGGAGACAGGCACGTAATGAAAAACTGTTTTTT. Protein sequence: CASSGRQARNEKLFF.

The V gene is TRBV6-4, the J gene TRBJ1-2; 9 bases agree with TRBD1. The CDR3 extends over 13 amino acids. Per germline, CDR1 MRHNA and CDR2 SNTAGT. V shed 5 bases and J 7 bases; nucleotides not matched to a gene: 5. CDR3 sequence: CASSRTGDGGYTF. The CDR3 DNA reads as TGTGCCAGCAGTCGGACAGGGGACGGTGGCTACACCTTC.

The CDR3 bases are TGTGCCAGTTGCCCTGACAGGGCTAACTCCTACGAGCAGTACTTC. It specifies CASCPDRANSYEQYF. The chain is built from TRBV21-1 and TRBJ2-7; the table's D call, TRBD1, was not checked against the DNA. TRBV21-1 is annotated as a pseudogene. The CDR3 contains 15 residues.

The rearrangement links TRBV9 to TRBJ1-4, with D unresolved. V gave up 2 bases and J gave up 2 bases, with 10 bases separating them. The CDR3 is 15 residues long. CDR1 SGDLS and CDR2 YYNGEE come from the germline V gene. Written as DNA, the CDR3 is TGTGCCAGCAGCGTGTTGGGGTCTACTAATGAAAAACTGTTTTTT. Protein product: CASSVLGSTNEKLFF.

The chain links TRBV6-6 to TRBJ1-1; possibly TRBD1 for D (5 bases). In germline, CDR1 is MNHNY, CDR2 SVGAGI (reference sequence). This CDR3 has 12 amino acids. Trimming cost V 2 bases and J 8 bases, with 9 bases left between them. CDR3 in DNA: TGTGCCAGCAGTTACCCGGGGCTAGAAGCTTTCTTT. This encodes CASSYPGLEAFF.

V usage is TRBV6-1 and J usage is TRBJ2-2; 8 positions agree with TRBD1. The CDR3 has 15 residues. From germline, CDR1 is MNHNS and CDR2 SASEGT. V shed 4 bases and J 6 bases; nucleotides not matched to a gene: 7. This CDR3 reads CASSAAGGASGELFF. The DNA for the CDR3 is TGTGCCAGCAGTGCCGCAGGGGGCGCCTCCGGGGAGCTGTTTTTT.

The rearrangement joins TRBV6-1 to TRBJ2-7, with TRBD1 matching 8 bases. Germline CDR1 is MNHNS and CDR2 is SASEGT. V shed 7 bases and J 5 bases; nucleotides not matched to a gene: 13. The CDR3 is 15 amino acids. This CDR3 is CASTPNGDRNHEQYF. As DNA, the CDR3 is TGTGCCAGCACCCCGAACGGGGACAGGAACCACGAGCAGTACTTC.

The CDR3 sequence is CASSFLSGGAYYGYTF. In DNA form, the CDR3 reads TGTGCCAGCAGCTTTTTATCAGGGGGCGCCTACTATGGCTACACCTTC. The chain combines TRBV11-2 with TRBJ1-2; 8 nucleotides agree with TRBD1. The CDR3 has 16 residues. Per the germline V gene, CDR1 is SGHAT and CDR2 is FQNNGV. J was trimmed by 3 bases and V by 3 bases; bases with no gene match: 9. The full variable domain, its missing parts supplied by reference TRBV11-2 and TRBJ1-2, is EAGVAQSPRYKIIEKRQSVAFWCNPISGHATLYWYQQILGQGPKLLIQFQNNGVVDDSQLPKDRFSAERLKGVDSTLKIQPAKLEDSAVYLCASSFLSGGAYYGYTFGSGTRLTVV.

The chain recombines TRBV6-1 with TRBJ2-1, with D unresolved. Trimming pared 5 bases from V and 4 bases from J, leaving 3 bases between. The CDR3 totals 11 residues. Germline V gene data show CDR1 as MNHNS and CDR2 as SASEGT. CDR3 amino acids: CASSRYNEQFF. Here the CDR3 DNA reads TGTGCCAGCAGTAGGTACAATGAGCAGTTCTTC.

This clone turned up a few times. The chain carries TRBV11-2 and TRBJ1-2; D gene uncertain. Germline V CDR1 and CDR2: SGHAT, FQNNGV. The CDR3 runs to 13 residues. V lost 1 base and J lost 4, with 7 bases in between. The chain's CDR3 is CASSLGQSYGYTF. The CDR3 DNA sequence: TGTGCCAGCAGCTTAGGGCAGTCCTATGGCTACACCTTC.

The rearrangement uses TRBV19 and TRBJ2-1, with a weak D call TRBD2 (5 bases). This CDR3 comprises 11 residues. In germline, CDR1 is LNHDA, CDR2 SQIVND (reference sequence). Trimming cost V 6 bases and J 8 bases, with 8 bases left between them. This chain's CDR3 is CASREVDEQFF. CDR3 coding DNA: TGTGCCAGTAGGGAGGTAGATGAGCAGTTCTTC.

The V gene is TRBV29-1, the J gene TRBJ2-6; 8 bases agree with TRBD1. Looked up from germline, CDR1 is SQVTM and CDR2 is ANQGSEA. This CDR3 contains 17 residues. Trimming at V came to 1 base and at J to 2 bases, leaving 7 bases not matched to a gene. The CDR3 spells CSVEATRGLAGANVLTF. The CDR3 nucleotides are TGCAGCGTTGAAGCGACCAGGGGGCTCGCTGGGGCCAACGTCCTGACTTTC.

The chain combines TRBV19 with TRBJ1-1; D ambiguous. With 2 bases removed from V and 5 bases from J, the gap between germline ends came to 9 bases. Germline V gives CDR1 LNHDA, CDR2 SQIVND (reference sequence). The CDR3 consists of 13 residues. The CDR3, as DNA: TGTGCCAGTAGTATAACGGGTATAACTGAAGCTTTCTTT. As protein: CASSITGITEAFF. The full variable domain, rest sourced from reference TRBV19 and TRBJ1-1, is DGGITQSPKYLFRKEGQNVTLSCEQNLNHDAMYWYRQDPGQGLRLIYYSQIVNDFQKGDIAEGYSVSREKKESFPLTVTSAQKNPTAFYLCASSITGITEAFFGQGTRLTVV.

The chain joins TRBV10-2 to TRBJ2-7, with unresolved D. Trimming pared 5 bases from V and 4 bases from J, leaving 18 bases between. Germline values: CDR1 WSHSY, CDR2 SAAADI. The length of the CDR3 is 15 residues. CDR3: CASSNLGLLNYEQYF. CDR3 bases: TGCGCCAGCAGTAATTTAGGGCTTCTGAATTACGAGCAGTACTTC.

The rearrangement joins TRBV7-9 to TRBJ1-3; 8 positions match TRBD1. CDR1 SEHNR and CDR2 FQNEAQ come from the germline V gene (reference sequence). The CDR3 runs to 14 residues. With 5 bases clipped from V and 4 bases from J, the junction kept 4 bases outside the gene matches. The CDR3 reads CASSPTGAGNTIYF. CDR3 nucleotide sequence: TGTGCCAGCAGCCCGACAGGGGCAGGAAACACCATATATTTT.

Here the CDR3 DNA reads TGTGCCAGCAGTCCCACAGGGGGCGCGGGTCAGCCCCAGCATTTT. The encoded protein is CASSPTGGAGQPQHF. This chain links TRBV6-5 with TRBJ1-5; TRBD1 agrees at 9 bases. Germline V gene lookup returns CDR1 MNHEY and CDR2 SVGAGI. V trimming: 5 bases; J trimming: 6 bases; junction bases outside the gene matches: 8. The CDR3 is 15 residues long.

The V gene is TRBV4-1, the J gene TRBJ2-7; a weak D match, TRBD2 (5 bases). The V gene's germline CDR1 is MGHRA and CDR2 YSYEKL. Between the trimmed V and J ends, which lost 3 bases and 3 bases, there was a span of 15 bases. The CDR3 totals 15 residues. CDR3 region: CASSHLSRGDYEQYF. The CDR3 DNA is TGCGCCAGCAGCCACCTTTCCCGGGGAGACTACGAGCAGTACTTC.